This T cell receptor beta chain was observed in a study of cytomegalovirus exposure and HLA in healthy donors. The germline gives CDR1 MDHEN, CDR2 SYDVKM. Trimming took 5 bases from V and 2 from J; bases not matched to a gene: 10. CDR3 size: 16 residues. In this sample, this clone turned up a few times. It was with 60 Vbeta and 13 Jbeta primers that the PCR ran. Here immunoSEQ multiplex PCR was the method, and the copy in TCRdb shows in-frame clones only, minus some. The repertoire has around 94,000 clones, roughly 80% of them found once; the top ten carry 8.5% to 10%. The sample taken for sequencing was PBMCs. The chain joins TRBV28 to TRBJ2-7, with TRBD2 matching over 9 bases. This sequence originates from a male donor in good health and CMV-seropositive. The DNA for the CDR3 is TGTGCCAGCAGTCCCTTGGGGGCGGGAGGGGCCTACGAGCAGTACTTC. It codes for CASSPLGAGGAYEQYF.